This T cell receptor (beta chain) stems from a study of T cell responses to AZD1222 COVID-19 vaccine. Sequenced by immunoSEQ multiplex PCR; TCRdb stores in-frame clones only, minus some. This table has about 83,000 clones, around 93% appearing once. With 6 bases removed from V and 6 bases from J, the gap between germline ends came to 12 bases. The length of the CDR3 is 12 residues. Germline V lookup: CDR1 LNHDA, CDR2 SQIVND (reference sequence). This chain joins TRBV19 and TRBJ2-7, with D tentatively TRBD1 (6 bases). The receptor was isolated from an adult who received the AZD1222 COVID-19 vaccine. The sample here was peripheral blood, taken 28 days after the second AZD1222 dose. This CDR3 reads CASRTTGTEQYF. The CDR3 DNA follows: TGTGCCAGTAGGACAACAGGGACCGAGCAGTACTTC.